The 21 T cell receptor beta chains below were found in one sample sequenced in a study of T cell repertoires in cytomegalovirus infection. One entry per CDR3 protein results from TCRdb running MiXCR on the reads. The table records about 530,000 distinct CDR3 sequences, about 25% of them present only once. Sequenced sample: PBMCs. These receptors were collected from a human donor in good health (CMV status not recorded). Some clones in this sample may be carry-over from other donors' samples.

The chain has TRBV30 and TRBJ2-5, with D perhaps TRBD2 (6 bases). V was trimmed by 0 bases and J by 5 bases, leaving 10 bases between them. Germline V gene sequence: CDR1 GTSNPN, CDR2 SVGIG (reference sequence). This CDR3 is 13 amino acids long. The CDR3 spells CAWSVGTRETQYF. CDR3 in DNA: TGTGCCTGGAGTGTTGGGACTCGGGAGACCCAGTACTTC.

This clonotype turned up a few times. This sequence joins TRBV7-3 and TRBJ2-1; 11 bases line up with TRBD2. The CDR3 extends over 16 amino acids. CDR1 is SGHTA, CDR2 FQGTGA, per germline. Trimming cost V 6 bases and J 4 bases; bases outside gene matches: 8. The CDR3 protein is CASSGSGRALYNEQFF. The CDR3 bases are TGTGCCAGCAGTGGTAGCGGGAGGGCCCTGTACAATGAGCAGTTCTTC.

V is TRBV6-2 or TRBV6-3 and J is TRBJ2-3, with 12 bases fitting TRBD2. This CDR3 has 16 residues. The germline V gene has CDR1 MNHEY and CDR2 SVGEGT. V gave up 6 bases and J gave up 4 bases; unmatched junction bases: 8. The CDR3 region is CASSKLAGGPSDTQYF. The DNA of the CDR3 is TGTGCCAGCAGCAAGCTAGCGGGAGGGCCATCAGATACGCAGTATTTT.

The chain recombines TRBV2 with TRBJ2-7; TRBD2 aligns across 11 bases. V dropped 8 bases and J dropped 3; count of bases not matched to a gene: 6. The length of the CDR3 is 14 residues. Germline CDR1 reads SNHLY; CDR2 reads FYNNEI. CDR3 DNA: TGTGCCAGCTCGGAGGGACTAGCGGTCTACGAGCAGTACGTC. Its translation is CASSEGLAVYEQYV.

The rearrangement joins TRBV6-8 to TRBJ2-1; no reliable D call. The CDR3 spans 14 residues. Germline CDR1 and CDR2: MNHGY and SAAAGT. V gave up 6 bases and J gave up 0 bases, with 9 bases separating them. The CDR3: CASSLTDSYNEQFF. The CDR3 bases are TGTGCCAGCAGCTTAACCGACTCCTACAATGAGCAGTTCTTC.

The chain combines TRBV29-1 with TRBJ2-7; D not certain. V was clipped by 4 bases and J by 0 bases, with 10 bases between them. This CDR3 spans 13 amino acids. The germline V gene encodes CDR1 SQVTM and CDR2 ANQGSEA. The CDR3 region is CSVGNPASYEQYF. CDR3 coding DNA: TGCAGCGTTGGTAACCCCGCCTCCTACGAGCAGTACTTC.

The V call is TRBV20-1, the J call TRBJ2-1; weak D call: TRBD2 (6 bases). V shed 7 bases and J shed 5 bases, with 18 bases lying between them. Germline CDR1 and CDR2: DFQATT and SNEGSKA (reference sequence). The CDR3 is made up of 14 amino acids. CDR3 amino acids: CSVRAGGSNNEQFF. CDR3 bases: TGCAGTGTCAGAGCGGGCGGATCGAACAATGAGCAGTTCTTC.

V gene TRBV11-2 combines with J gene TRBJ1-6; TRBD1 agrees at 7 bases. Germline CDR1 is SGHAT and CDR2 is FQNNGV. This CDR3 is 13 amino acids long. Trimming at V came to 5 bases and at J to 8 bases, leaving 3 bases not matched to a gene. CDR3 in amino acids: CASSADRDSPLHF. CDR3 coding DNA: TGTGCCAGCAGCGCCGACAGGGATTCACCCCTCCACTTT.

V gene TRBV12-3 or TRBV12-4 combines with J gene TRBJ2-5; no firm D call. The CDR3 extends over 13 amino acids. With 6 bases removed from V and 5 bases from J, the gap between germline ends came to 13 bases. The CDR3: CASSNKIPETQYF. CDR3 coding DNA: TGTGCCAGCAGCAACAAGATTCCGGAGACCCAGTACTTC.

The chain couples TRBV20-1 to TRBJ2-1; tentatively, D is TRBD1 or TRBD2 (5 bases each). V was clipped by 3 bases and J by 6 bases, with 9 bases between them. This CDR3 is built from 12 residues. CDR1 is DFQATT, CDR2 SNEGSKA, per germline (reference sequence). This CDR3 is CSASRGGNEQFF. The CDR3 nucleotides read TGCAGTGCTAGTCGGGGCGGCAATGAGCAGTTCTTC.

This clonotype was picked up many times. This sequence joins TRBV11-3 and TRBJ2-1; 7 bases fit TRBD2. The CDR3 runs to 15 residues. V was pared by 5 bases and J by 7 bases, with 11 bases of the junction left unmatched. The germline gives CDR1 SGHNT, CDR2 YENEEA. CDR3 sequence: CASSPTGGSRNEQFF. The CDR3 bases are TGTGCCAGCAGCCCTACTGGCGGGAGTCGGAATGAGCAGTTCTTC.

This clonotype was seen a few times. DNA of the CDR3: TGCGCCAGCAGCGTTGGTAACCTCCGCCCTGGGGCCAACGTCCTGACTTTC. It codes for CASSVGNLRPGANVLTF. V gene TRBV5-1 combines with J gene TRBJ2-6, with D hard to call. Germline values: CDR1 SGHRS, CDR2 YFSETQ. The CDR3 length is 17 residues. V dropped 4 bases and J dropped 2 bases, with 16 bases sitting between them.

This clonotype was recorded at least ten times. The rearrangement joins TRBV7-2 to TRBJ1-3, with TRBD1 as a possible D gene (6 bases). Deletions cut 2 bases from V and 0 bases from J, with 11 bases between. Per the germline V gene, CDR1 is SGHTA and CDR2 is FQGNSA. CDR3 length equals 16 residues. Written as DNA, the CDR3 is TGTGCCAGCAGCTTATACACAGGGAACTCTGGAAACACCATATATTTT. Translated: CASSLYTGNSGNTIYF.

The V gene is TRBV12-3 or TRBV12-4, the J gene TRBJ1-3; no definite D call. The V end was cut by 2 bases, the J end by 8 bases, with 7 bases between. The CDR3 length is 12 residues. Here the CDR3 reads CASSLFGDTIYF. CDR3 bases: TGTGCCAGCAGTTTATTCGGGGACACCATATATTTT.

The CDR3 nucleotides are TGTGCCAGCAGGGTAGGCTCAGATACGCAGTATTTT. It translates to CASRVGSDTQYF. This chain links TRBV28 with TRBJ2-3; D is unclear. The ends were cut back, 6 bases at V and 4 bases at J, with 8 bases in the middle. This CDR3 is 12 amino acids long. Germline CDR1 MDHEN, CDR2 SYDVKM.

J is TRBJ1-2 and V is TRBV12-3 or TRBV12-4; D ambiguous. The CDR3 has 13 residues. The V and J ends lost 5 bases and 3 bases respectively, with 10 bases between them. The CDR3 DNA follows: TGTGCCAGCAGTCCTCTCCGGGACTATGGCTACACCTTC. Its protein product is CASSPLRDYGYTF.

This chain joins TRBV7-8 and TRBJ2-1, with TRBD2 matching 9 bases. From germline, CDR1 is SGHVS and CDR2 FQNEAQ. Trimming at V came to 1 base and at J to 6 bases, leaving 4 bases not matched to a gene. The CDR3 has 15 amino acids. The CDR3 region has the DNA TGTGCCAGCAGCTTAGTGGTAGCGGGAGTCAATGAGCAGTTCTTC. It is translated as CASSLVVAGVNEQFF.

This clonotype was picked up a small number of times. The chain employs TRBV20-1 and TRBJ2-5; TRBD2 agrees at 7 bases. Germline CDR1 DFQATT, CDR2 SNEGSKA (reference sequence). The CDR3 covers 15 residues. The V and J ends lost 0 bases and 2 bases, in that order; junction bases with no gene match: 6. This CDR3 reads CSARDQVGRQETQYF. The CDR3 DNA reads as TGCAGTGCTAGAGATCAGGTCGGGAGGCAAGAGACCCAGTACTTC.

Many counts were recorded for this clonotype. V usage is TRBV7-2 and J usage is TRBJ2-7; D might be TRBD1 (5 bases). CDR1 is SGHTA, CDR2 FQGNSA, per germline. Trimming cost V 1 base and J 7 bases, with 14 bases left between them. The CDR3 length is 14 residues. The CDR3 loop is CASSLVAGLGEQYF. For the CDR3, the DNA is TGTGCCAGCAGCTTAGTGGCAGGGCTGGGGGAGCAGTACTTC.

The chain uses TRBV11-3 and TRBJ2-7, with a possible D match to TRBD1 (5 bases). In germline, CDR1 is SGHNT, CDR2 YENEEA. The CDR3 is made up of 13 amino acids. The V end was cut by 5 bases, the J end by 6 bases, with 14 bases between. The CDR3 DNA reads as TGTGCCAGCAGCGCACGAAGGGGTAGCGAGCAGTACGTC. This encodes CASSARRGSEQYV.

This clonotype was observed a few times. The chain is built from TRBV7-2 and TRBJ1-5; weak D call: TRBD1 (6 bases). The germline V gene encodes CDR1 SGHTA and CDR2 FQGNSA. V shed 5 bases and J shed 5 bases, with 16 bases lying between them. The CDR3 totals 15 residues. The CDR3 here is CASSPVASGDQPQHF. DNA for the CDR3: TGTGCCAGCAGCCCAGTGGCGTCAGGGGATCAGCCCCAGCATTTT.